What follows are 11 T cell receptor beta chains derived from one specimen sequenced in a study of blood T cell repertoires in COVID-19. Only in-frame clones appear in the TCRdb table, and some are missing; sequencing was by immunoSEQ multiplex PCR. This table has around 200,000 clones, roughly 90% appearing once. Sequencing was performed on PBMCs or T cells enriched from blood (not recorded which). The receptors derive from a young man with acute COVID-19.

This clone was seen more than once but under ten times. The gene calls are TRBV7-6 and TRBJ2-3, with 7 bases fitting TRBD2. CDR3 length equals 15 residues. From germline, CDR1 is SGHVS and CDR2 FNYEAQ. After removal of 1 base from V and 7 bases from J, the junction contained 8 bases not matched to a gene. CDR3 protein: CASSLGAGAGNTQYF. Here the CDR3 DNA reads TGTGCCAGCAGCTTAGGGGCGGGAGCGGGGAATACGCAGTATTTT.

The chain's CDR3 is CASSSRVSYTF. The DNA of the CDR3 is TGTGCCAGCAGTTCTCGGGTTAGCTACACCTTC. The genes are TRBV28 and TRBJ1-2, with D unclear. V was pared by 4 bases and J by 9 bases, with 9 bases between. Germline assignment: CDR1 MDHEN and CDR2 SYDVKM. CDR3 size: 11 residues.

The V and J genes are TRBV28 and TRBJ1-6; no clear D gene. Trimming stripped 3 bases from V and 4 bases from J, with 13 bases between. Germline loops: CDR1 MDHEN, CDR2 SYDVKM. This CDR3 has 16 amino acids. The CDR3 sequence: CASSFPPIEYNSPLHF. CDR3 nucleotide sequence: TGTGCCAGCAGTTTTCCGCCAATAGAATATAATTCACCCCTCCACTTT. Full variable domain (rest looked up from reference TRBV28 and TRBJ1-6): DVKVTQSSRYLVKRTGEKVFLECVQDMDHENMFWYRQDPGLGLRLIYFSYDVKMKEKGDIPEGYSVSREKKERFSLILESASTNQTSMYLCASSFPPIEYNSPLHFGNGTRLTVT.

The chain couples TRBV2 to TRBJ1-1; D call uncertain. The length of the CDR3 is 13 residues. Trimming removed 7 bases from V and 2 bases from J, with 11 bases in between. From germline, CDR1 is SNHLY and CDR2 FYNNEI. The CDR3 spells CASTRLLNTEAFF. The CDR3 bases are TGTGCCAGCACGCGCCTTTTAAACACTGAAGCTTTCTTT.

The chain carries TRBV7-9 and TRBJ2-1; tentatively, D is TRBD2 (7 bases). This CDR3 comprises 14 residues. Per germline, CDR1 SEHNR and CDR2 FQNEAQ (reference sequence). Trimming pared 5 bases from V and 6 bases from J, leaving 14 bases between. DNA for the CDR3: TGTGCCAGCAGCGATAACAGGGAGGGCAATGAGCAGTTCTTC. It translates to CASSDNREGNEQFF.

The chain uses TRBV7-8 and TRBJ1-1; the D gene is possibly TRBD1 (5 bases). CDR3 length: 16 amino acids. Deletions cut 1 base from V and 0 bases from J, with 12 bases between. Germline V gene sequence: CDR1 SGHVS, CDR2 FQNEAQ. CDR3 nucleotides: TGTGCCAGCAGCTTAGATTCCGGGGGGGTGAACACTGAAGCTTTCTTT. Translated: CASSLDSGGVNTEAFF.

The chain has TRBV19 and TRBJ2-7, with D unclear. Trimming removed 5 bases at V and 0 bases at J, with 11 bases between. Germline lookup yields CDR1 LNHDA and CDR2 SQIVND (reference sequence). The CDR3 has 14 amino acids. CDR3 DNA sequence: TGTGCCAGTAGTGTTACGCGTTCCTCCTACGAGCAGTACTTC. Translation gives CASSVTRSSYEQYF.

The chain uses TRBV7-2 and TRBJ1-2, with 10 bases identical to TRBD1. Germline-derived CDR1 and CDR2 are SGHTA and FQGNSA. The CDR3 extends over 14 amino acids. The J segment lost 7 bases and the V segment lost 5 bases, leaving 7 bases of the junction unmatched. CDR3 sequence reads: CASSPQTGGGGYTF. Here the CDR3 DNA reads TGTGCCAGCAGCCCCCAGACAGGGGGCGGTGGCTACACCTTC.

The rearrangement links TRBV5-1 to TRBJ2-1; maybe TRBD1 (6 bases). V was trimmed by 1 base and J by 4 bases, leaving 12 bases between them. The CDR3 is made up of 15 amino acids. Germline lookup yields CDR1 SGHRS and CDR2 YFSETQ. Here the CDR3 DNA reads TGCGCCAGCAGCTTGTCGACAGGAGAGTACAATGAGCAGTTCTTC. Protein product: CASSLSTGEYNEQFF.

This chain joins TRBV5-4 and TRBJ2-3; 12 nucleotides align to TRBD2. Germline V gene sequence: CDR1 SGHNT, CDR2 YYREEE (reference sequence). This CDR3 comprises 18 residues. J gave up 0 bases and V 4 bases, and 9 bases lay outside the gene matches. The CDR3 reads CASSPKTSGGTSTDTQYF. The CDR3 DNA reads as TGTGCCAGCAGCCCGAAGACTAGCGGGGGTACTAGCACAGATACGCAGTATTTT.

The chain carries TRBV30 and TRBJ1-4; D is ambiguous. From germline, CDR1 is GTSNPN and CDR2 SVGIG (reference sequence). The CDR3 runs 16 residues. Trimming pared 0 bases from V and 0 bases from J, leaving 11 bases between. In DNA, the CDR3 is TGTGCCTGGAGTGTAGCAGGTGCTGCAACTAATGAAAAACTGTTTTTT. Amino acid sequence: CAWSVAGAATNEKLFF.